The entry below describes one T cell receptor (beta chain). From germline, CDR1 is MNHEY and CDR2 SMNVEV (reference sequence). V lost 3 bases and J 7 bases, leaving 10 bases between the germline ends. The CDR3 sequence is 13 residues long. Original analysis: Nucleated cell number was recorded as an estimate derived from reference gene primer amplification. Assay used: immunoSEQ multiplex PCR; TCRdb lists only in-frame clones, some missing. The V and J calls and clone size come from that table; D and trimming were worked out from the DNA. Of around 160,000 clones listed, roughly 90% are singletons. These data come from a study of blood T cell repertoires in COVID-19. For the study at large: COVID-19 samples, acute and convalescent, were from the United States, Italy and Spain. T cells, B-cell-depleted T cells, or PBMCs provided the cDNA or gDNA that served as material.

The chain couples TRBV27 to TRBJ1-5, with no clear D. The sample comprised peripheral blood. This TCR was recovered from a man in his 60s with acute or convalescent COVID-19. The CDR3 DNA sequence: TGTGCCAGCAGTTTGGGCTGGGCACAGCCCCAGCATTTT. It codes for CASSLGWAQPQHF.